These 5 T cell receptor beta chains came from one sample sequenced in a study of cytomegalovirus exposure and HLA in healthy donors. Data came from immunoSEQ multiplex PCR; TCRdb stores just in-frame clones and leaves some out. Here the sample spans under 400,000 clones, approximately 85% being singletons. The sample comprised PBMCs. All receptors come from a man aged 25-45 years in good health and CMV-seronegative.

The chain carries TRBV4-3 and TRBJ1-2; the match to TRBD1 covers 7 bases. CDR1 LGHNA and CDR2 YSLEER come from the germline V gene. Trimming at V came to 0 bases and at J to 5 bases, leaving 9 bases not matched to a gene. There are 16 residues in the CDR3. CDR3 protein: CASSQELQGRGYGYTF. CDR3 nucleotides: TGCGCCAGCAGCCAAGAGTTACAGGGGCGCGGATATGGCTACACCTTC.

CDR3 nucleotides: TGTGCCAGCAGTAATTCCCTCGAGCAGTACTTC. Translation: CASSNSLEQYF. The rearrangement joins TRBV6-1 to TRBJ2-7, with unresolved D. V lost 5 bases and J 6 bases, leaving 8 bases between the germline ends. The CDR3 is made up of 11 amino acids. Germline-derived CDR1 and CDR2 are MNHNS and SASEGT.

The CDR3 sequence is CASSWGGGSDTQYF. The DNA for the CDR3 is TGCGCCAGCAGTTGGGGGGGAGGCTCAGATACGCAGTATTTT. This sequence joins TRBV5-1 and TRBJ2-3; 7 bases are shared with TRBD2. CDR1 SGHRS and CDR2 YFSETQ come from the germline V gene. The CDR3 has 14 amino acids. Germline trimming cut 5 bases from V and 4 bases from J; bases unmatched to any gene: 7. Using reference TRBV5-1 and TRBJ2-3 for the parts outside the CDR3, the full variable domain is KAGVTQTPRYLIKTRGQQVTLSCSPISGHRSVSWYQQTPGQGLQFLFEYFSETQRNKGNFPGRFSGRQFSNSRSEMNVSTLELGDSALYLCASSWGGGSDTQYFGPGTRLTVL.

The genes are TRBV5-4 and TRBJ2-6, with D perhaps TRBD1 (6 bases). Germline CDR1 SGHNT, CDR2 YYREEE (reference sequence). V was cut by 4 bases and J by 2 bases, with 13 bases left in between. The length of the CDR3 is 16 residues. CDR3: CASSHPRGAGANVLTF. The CDR3 DNA follows: TGTGCCAGCAGCCACCCCAGGGGAGCTGGGGCCAACGTCCTGACTTTC.

The chain carries TRBV5-1 and TRBJ1-1, with D possibly being TRBD1 (6 bases). From germline, CDR1 is SGHRS and CDR2 YFSETQ. The CDR3 covers 14 residues. V lost 4 bases to trimming and J lost 1 base, with 11 bases between them. CDR3 nucleotide sequence: TGCGCCAGCAGCCCGGGACACGCGAACACTGAAGCTTTCTTT. Translation: CASSPGHANTEAFF. Supplemented by reference TRBV5-1 and TRBJ1-1, the full variable domain reads KAGVTQTPRYLIKTRGQQVTLSCSPISGHRSVSWYQQTPGQGLQFLFEYFSETQRNKGNFPGRFSGRQFSNSRSEMNVSTLELGDSALYLCASSPGHANTEAFFGQGTRLTVV.